This T cell receptor (beta chain) was documented in a study of blood T cell repertoires in COVID-19. Study-level background: T cells, B-cell-depleted T cells, or PBMCs provided the cDNA or gDNA that served as material.

Trimming pared 5 bases from V and 7 bases from J, leaving 20 bases between. Per germline, CDR1 SGHAT and CDR2 FQNNGV. The CDR3 loop spans 15 amino acids. Ages ranged from about 18 to 89 years, with residence in 24 US areas. Recovery meant two consecutive negative NP/OP PCR tests, professional clearance, or resolved symptoms. Profiling relied on immunoSEQ multiplex PCR, and the TCRdb table lists in-frame clones only, not all of them. The sample holds 160,000 or so clones; around 84% are singletons and the top ten take roughly 7.3%. V gene TRBV11-2 combines with J gene TRBJ1-2; no clear D gene. Sequencing used PBMCs or T cells enriched from blood (not recorded which). The receptor's source is a woman in her forties or fifties who had recovered from COVID-19. The DNA for the CDR3 is TGTGCCAGCAGCCCCCCCGGGAGAGGAGAAAGTGGCTACACCTTC. Translated, it gives CASSPPGRGESGYTF. Full variable domain (remainder filled in from reference TRBV11-2 and TRBJ1-2): EAGVAQSPRYKIIEKRQSVAFWCNPISGHATLYWYQQILGQGPKLLIQFQNNGVVDDSQLPKDRFSAERLKGVDSTLKIQPAKLEDSAVYLCASSPPGRGESGYTFGSGTRLTVV.